The clone carrying this T cell receptor beta chain was observed many times. Germline V CDR1 and CDR2: DFQATT, SNEGSKA (reference sequence). The V gene lost 0 bases and the J gene lost 6 bases, with 18 bases spanning the gap. This CDR3 has 15 residues. This entry is derived from a study of neurological immune-mediated disorders. Time point specified: longitudinal time-point 3. TCRdb independently ran MiXCR on the 5' RACE reads; one entry per CDR3 protein. The sample yields 40,000 or so distinct CDR3 sequences, roughly 12% seen once. The source of this sequence is a young man in good health. The chain has TRBV20-1 and TRBJ2-7; a weak D match, TRBD1 (6 bases). The sample consisted of PBMCs. The chain's CDR3 is CSARDGGRAQREQYF. In DNA form, the CDR3 reads TGCAGTGCTAGAGATGGGGGCAGGGCCCAGCGCGAGCAGTACTTC.